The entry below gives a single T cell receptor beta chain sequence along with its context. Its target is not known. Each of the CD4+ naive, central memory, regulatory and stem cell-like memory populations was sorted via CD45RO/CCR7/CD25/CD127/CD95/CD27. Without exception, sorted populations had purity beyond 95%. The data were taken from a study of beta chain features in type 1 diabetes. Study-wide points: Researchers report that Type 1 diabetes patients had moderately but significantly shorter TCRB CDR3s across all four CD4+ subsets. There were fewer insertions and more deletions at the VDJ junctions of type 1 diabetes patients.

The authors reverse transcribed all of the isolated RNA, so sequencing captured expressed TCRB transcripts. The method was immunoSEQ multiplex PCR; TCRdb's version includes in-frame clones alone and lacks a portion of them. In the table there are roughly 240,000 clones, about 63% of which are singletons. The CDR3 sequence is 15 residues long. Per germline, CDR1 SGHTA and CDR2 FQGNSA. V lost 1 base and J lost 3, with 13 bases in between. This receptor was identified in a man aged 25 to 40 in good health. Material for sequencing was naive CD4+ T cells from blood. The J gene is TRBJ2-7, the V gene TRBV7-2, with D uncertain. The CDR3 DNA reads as TGTGCCAGCAGCTTAGAGGTCGTGCCTGGCTACGAGCAGTACTTC. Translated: CASSLEVVPGYEQYF.